This T cell receptor beta chain emerged from a study of response to subunit inactivated influenza vaccine. Study-wide findings and caveats: It was suggested by the authors that few new T cells are recruited by each seasonal influenza vaccination.

Trimming took off 4 bases at V and 2 bases at J, with 17 bases between the two ends. The germline V gene has CDR1 SGHRS and CDR2 YFSETQ. The CDR3 spans 16 residues. Using its own MiXCR run on the RT-PCR reads, TCRdb lists one record per CDR3 protein. The table records approximately 680,000 distinct CDR3 sequences, 15% to 18% of them present only once. This clonotype was counted a few times. Its antigen is not identified. Sequenced material: PBMCs from blood, taken 12 days after vaccination. The rearrangement joins TRBV5-1 to TRBJ2-3; D could derive from TRBD1 or TRBD2 (6 bases each). The sequence came from a man aged 45-65 years who received an inactivated influenza vaccine. The CDR3 nucleotides read TGCGCCAGCAGCCCGGGGGCGGGACATAACACAGATACGCAGTATTTT. Translation gives CASSPGAGHNTDTQYF.